The sequence of this TCR beta chain was determined in a study of T cell repertoires in ileal Crohn's disease. As for time point: neoterminal ileum biopsy at postoperative endoscopy, about 6 months after surgery. Germline loops: CDR1 SGHTA, CDR2 FQGNSA. V was trimmed by 1 base and J by 2 bases, leaving 12 bases between them. CDR3 size: 15 residues. Sequencing used immunoSEQ multiplex PCR; TCRdb keeps in-frame clones, though not all of them. The sample has almost 15,000 clones, about three quarters seen once. The source is an adult with Crohn's disease. The chain is built from TRBV7-2 and TRBJ2-7; D may match TRBD1 or TRBD2 (5 bases each). Sequenced material: ileal tissue. The CDR3 loop is CASSLGVWGTYEQYF. CDR3 DNA: TGTGCCAGCAGCTTAGGGGTTTGGGGGACCTACGAGCAGTACTTC.